The 20 T cell receptor beta chains in this list originate from one sample, sequenced in a study of CD8+ T cells in alopecia areata. Once RNA had been extracted, it was reverse transcribed into cDNA to act as the sequencing template. Profiled with immunoSEQ multiplex PCR; TCRdb holds only in-frame clones, not every one. The sample holds some 80,000 clones, around 65% seen once. Treatment indicated: oral pan-JAK inhibitor, 5-10 mg twice daily. The specimen was CD8+ T cells sorted from blood, collected at week 24, from a patient treated with tofacitinib. These receptors originate from a human donor with alopecia areata.

The chain combines TRBV7-2 with TRBJ2-7; a possible D gene is TRBD1 (5 bases). The V and J ends lost 1 base and 3 bases respectively, with 16 bases between them. This CDR3 spans 16 amino acids. The germline gives CDR1 SGHTA, CDR2 FQGNSA. The chain's CDR3 is CASSLESVGQGYEQYF. CDR3 nucleotide sequence: TGTGCCAGCAGCTTAGAGTCAGTTGGGCAGGGCTACGAGCAGTACTTC. The whole variable domain, filled in from reference TRBV7-2 and TRBJ2-7, reads GAGVSQSPSNKVTEKGKDVELRCDPISGHTALYWYRQSLGQGLEFLIYFQGNSAPDKSGLPSDRFSAERTGGSVSTLTIQRTQQEDSAVYLCASSLESVGQGYEQYFGPGTRLTVT.

The chain uses TRBV5-5 and TRBJ2-7, with D unresolved. V gave up 0 bases and J gave up 6 bases, with 13 bases separating them. Germline lookup yields CDR1 SGHKS and CDR2 YYEKEE (reference sequence). The CDR3 sequence is 14 residues long. This CDR3 is CASSLDAATVEQYF. The CDR3 nucleotides are TGTGCCAGCAGCTTGGACGCTGCGACCGTCGAGCAGTACTTC.

This rearrangement joins TRBV4-3 to TRBJ2-1; 10 positions agree with TRBD2. Losses at the gene ends were 2 bases for V and 2 bases for J; bases not matched to a gene: 9. The CDR3 has 18 amino acids. Germline CDR1 is LGHNA and CDR2 is YSLEER. CDR3 bases: TGCGCCAGCAGCCAACTCGGATCGAGCGGGGGGGCCTACAATGAGCAGTTCTTC. Amino acids: CASSQLGSSGGAYNEQFF.

Regarding this clone: The junction shows a germline mismatch at one end, possibly a read error. This chain links TRBV13 with TRBJ1-1, with D possibly being TRBD1 (6 bases). Germline CDR1 is PRHDT and CDR2 is FYEKMQ (reference sequence). This CDR3 is built from 12 residues. CDR3 coding DNA: TGTGCCAGCAGCTCCCAGGGGCCTGAGGCTTTCTTT. This codes for CASSSQGPEAFF.

V usage is TRBV5-1 and J usage is TRBJ2-3; 11 bases are shared with TRBD2. V shed 0 bases, J shed 6 bases, and the junction held 6 bases outside the gene matches. Germline lookup yields CDR1 SGHRS and CDR2 YFSETQ. The CDR3 sequence is 16 residues long. This CDR3 reads CASSLGTSGYGDTQYF. The CDR3 DNA sequence: TGCGCCAGCAGCTTGGGGACTAGCGGGTACGGGGATACGCAGTATTTT.

The rearrangement joins TRBV5-6 to TRBJ2-1, with D perhaps assigned TRBD1 or TRBD2 (6 bases each). V was trimmed by 0 bases and J by 4 bases, leaving 11 bases between them. Germline CDR1 SGHDT, CDR2 YYEEEE. This CDR3 region has 15 residues. DNA for the CDR3: TGTGCCAGCAGCTTGGCCTTAGGGGGGTACAATGAGCAGTTCTTC. This translates into CASSLALGGYNEQFF.

This rearrangement joins TRBV7-9 to TRBJ2-3; possibly TRBD2 for D (6 bases). Germline V gives CDR1 SEHNR, CDR2 FQNEAQ (reference sequence). The V gene lost 5 bases and the J gene lost 6 bases, with 18 bases spanning the gap. The CDR3 runs 15 residues. CDR3 nucleotides: TGTGCCAGCAGCGGCACTATACTGGGACTCGATACGCAGTATTTT. Translated, it gives CASSGTILGLDTQYF.

The chain links TRBV7-6 to TRBJ1-2, with D possibly being TRBD1 (5 bases). Germline CDR1 and CDR2: SGHVS and FNYEAQ. V gave up 5 bases and J gave up 4 bases, with 11 bases separating them. This CDR3 is 13 amino acids long. In nucleotides, the CDR3 is TGTGCCAGCAGCCCTCAGGGTGCCTATGGCTACACCTTC. This encodes CASSPQGAYGYTF.

This clone was found a few times. The CDR3 DNA sequence: TGCGCCAGCAGCCAAGCGGACAGGGTCAGCGAGCAGTACTTC. Its protein is CASSQADRVSEQYF. The gene calls are TRBV4-3 and TRBJ2-7, with 8 bases aligning to TRBD1. Looked up from germline, CDR1 is LGHNA and CDR2 is YSLEER. The trim removed 1 base at V and 6 bases at J, leaving 5 bases unmatched. The CDR3 runs to 14 residues.

V gene TRBV4-3 combines with J gene TRBJ2-1; the match to TRBD2 covers 8 bases. The CDR3 sequence is 16 residues long. Germline V gene lookup returns CDR1 LGHNA and CDR2 YSLEER. Trimming removed 4 bases from V and 4 bases from J; junction bases left unmatched: 9. CDR3 bases: TGCGCCAGCAGCCCCGGAAGCGGGGGACCTTACAATGAGCAGTTCTTC. Translation gives CASSPGSGGPYNEQFF.

The chain couples TRBV4-1 to TRBJ2-7; TRBD1 matches 8 bases. Germline V gene data show CDR1 as MGHRA and CDR2 as YSYEKL. Losses at the gene ends were 0 bases for V and 5 bases for J; bases not matched to a gene: 9. The CDR3 has 16 residues. The CDR3 DNA sequence: TGCGCCAGCAGCCAAGAACCAGGACAGGGCGTTGACGAGCAGTACTTC. Amino acids: CASSQEPGQGVDEQYF.

The chain carries TRBV6-1 and TRBJ2-7, with 10 bases that match TRBD1. V gave up 4 bases and J gave up 5 bases; unmatched junction bases: 5. Germline CDR1 and CDR2: MNHNS and SASEGT. The CDR3 covers 14 residues. CDR3 region: CASSGGQGSHEQYF. DNA for the CDR3: TGTGCCAGCAGTGGGGGACAGGGGTCCCACGAGCAGTACTTC.

This clone showed up just a few times. The V call is TRBV7-9, the J call TRBJ1-5; D is possibly TRBD1 (5 bases). The CDR3 extends over 16 amino acids. Germline CDR1 is SEHNR and CDR2 is FQNEAQ (reference sequence). Trimming removed 1 base at V and 5 bases at J, with 15 bases between. CDR3 region: CASSLVTESYYQPQHF. DNA of the CDR3: TGTGCCAGCAGCTTAGTGACAGAGAGCTATTATCAGCCCCAGCATTTT.

The gene calls are TRBV29-1 and TRBJ2-5, with 9 bases fitting TRBD1. Germline assignment: CDR1 SQVTM and CDR2 ANQGSEA. Trimming removed 6 bases from V and 11 bases from J; junction bases left unmatched: 16. The CDR3 extends over 14 amino acids. As DNA, the CDR3 is TGCAGCGTGGGTGACAGGGGGTCGTCTTGGGAGCAGTACTTC. This encodes CSVGDRGSSWEQYF.

A single count supports this clone. The chain carries TRBV7-9 and TRBJ2-7; either TRBD1 or TRBD2 may supply D (6 bases each). Germline values: CDR1 SEHNR, CDR2 FQNEAQ (reference sequence). V lost 5 bases and J lost 5, with 22 bases in between. The CDR3 sequence is 16 residues long. The CDR3 DNA reads TGTGCCAGCAGCCTTCGTATTTCTCAGGAGGGGGACGAGCAGTACTTC. It specifies CASSLRISQEGDEQYF.

J is TRBJ1-2 and V is TRBV5-1; D unresolved. The CDR3 sequence is 13 residues long. The germline V gene encodes CDR1 SGHRS and CDR2 YFSETQ. V was clipped by 2 bases and J by 6 bases, with 11 bases between them. The CDR3 reads CASSLYEPDGYTF. The CDR3 nucleotides read TGCGCCAGCAGCTTATATGAACCAGATGGCTACACCTTC.

This rearrangement joins TRBV11-2 to TRBJ2-3; D call uncertain. The CDR3 is 15 amino acids. CDR1 is SGHAT, CDR2 FQNNGV, per germline. Trimming stripped 0 bases from V and 1 base from J, with 8 bases between. The CDR3 loop reads CASSLDWSGTDTQYF. As DNA, the CDR3 is TGTGCCAGCAGCTTAGATTGGAGCGGCACAGATACGCAGTATTTT.

This clone was seen a few times. This chain uses TRBV4-2 with TRBJ2-5; D possibly corresponds to TRBD2 (5 bases). Germline lookup yields CDR1 LGHNA and CDR2 YNFKEQ. This CDR3 spans 15 amino acids. V was pared by 0 bases and J by 0 bases, with 8 bases between. Here the CDR3 reads CASSQDDGNQETQYF. The CDR3 bases are TGTGCCAGCAGCCAAGATGACGGGAACCAAGAGACCCAGTACTTC.

This clone showed up just once. An end of the junction does not agree with germline; a read error may underlie this. In nucleotides, the CDR3 is TGCTTGAAGGGCACAGGGGGAAACACAGATACGCAGTATTTT. Encoded protein: CLKGTGGNTDTQYF. The V gene is TRBV2, the J gene TRBJ2-3; 8 bases fit TRBD1. There are 14 residues in the CDR3. Germline V CDR1 and CDR2: SNHLY, FYNNEI.

The chain joins TRBV5-1 to TRBJ2-7, with TRBD1 matching 8 bases. V gave up 0 bases and J gave up 11 bases; unmatched junction bases: 13. Germline CDR1 is SGHRS and CDR2 is YFSETQ. CDR3 size: 15 residues. The DNA for the CDR3 is TGCGCCAGCAGCTTGGATCTAGGGGACAGGCAGTGGGAGTACTTC. It encodes CASSLDLGDRQWEYF.